This entry lists 7 T cell receptor beta chains sequenced from one sample in a study of shared clonotypes between healthy human individuals. The protocol was immunoSEQ multiplex PCR, while the TCRdb copy is restricted to in-frame clones and leaves out a portion. The sample has roughly 1,500,000 clones, approximately 98.5% seen once. Sequencing was performed on naive CD4+ T cells sorted from blood. Subset noted: CD45RA+ positively selected. These receptors were taken from a man aged 30 to 39 in good health.

The V call is TRBV9, the J call TRBJ2-1; 12 nucleotides align to TRBD2. The germline CDR1 and CDR2 sequences are SGDLS and YYNGEE. The CDR3 length is 17 residues. J lost 2 bases, V lost 3 bases, and 6 bases had no gene match. CDR3 in DNA: TGTGCCAGCAGCGAGGGACTAGCGGGCGAAGCCTACAATGAGCAGTTCTTC. Encoded protein: CASSEGLAGEAYNEQFF. Looking up the rest from reference TRBV9 and TRBJ2-1 gives the full variable domain: DSGVTQTPKHLITATGQRVTLRCSPRSGDLSVYWYQQSLDQGLQFLIQYYNGEERAKGNILERFSAQQFPDLHSELNLSSLELGDSALYFCASSEGLAGEAYNEQFFGPGTRLTVL.

J is TRBJ2-5 and V is TRBV29-1; either TRBD1 or TRBD2 may supply D (5 bases each). The CDR3 loop spans 17 amino acids. CDR1 and CDR2 (germline): SQVTM, ANQGSEA. V lost 3 bases and J lost 3, with 23 bases in between. DNA for the CDR3: TGCAGCGTTGAGGGGACCCATCTTTCCCCGGTCGAAGAGACCCAGTACTTC. This gives the protein CSVEGTHLSPVEETQYF.

This clone occurred a few times. Other nucleotide sequences in the sample specify the same CDR3. The chain joins TRBV5-1 to TRBJ2-7; TRBD2 matches at 9 bases. The junction had 1 base not matched to a gene; V was cut back by 0 bases and J by 0 bases. The CDR3 spans 15 residues. Germline V gene sequence: CDR1 SGHRS, CDR2 YFSETQ. This CDR3 is CASSLGLADSYEQYF. The CDR3 bases are TGCGCCAGCAGCTTGGGACTAGCGGACTCCTACGAGCAGTACTTC.

The chain uses TRBV4-1 and TRBJ2-7, with TRBD1 matching over 8 bases. Looked up from germline, CDR1 is MGHRA and CDR2 is YSYEKL. This CDR3 comprises 16 residues. V shed 4 bases, J shed 0 bases, and the junction held 8 bases outside the gene matches. The CDR3 spells CASSPAGQGPSYEQYF. In DNA form, the CDR3 reads TGCGCCAGCAGCCCAGCAGGACAGGGTCCCTCCTACGAGCAGTACTTC.

The chain carries TRBV5-1 and TRBJ2-3, with D possibly matching TRBD2 (7 bases). CDR1 is SGHRS and CDR2 is YFSETQ in the germline V gene. This CDR3 comprises 17 residues. V gave up 0 bases and J gave up 1 base, with 15 bases separating them. Here the CDR3 reads CASSLAGGPVGTDTQYF. The CDR3 region has the DNA TGCGCCAGCAGCTTGGCCGGGGGGCCAGTCGGCACAGATACGCAGTATTTT.

About this clone: Different DNA sequences within this sample yield the same CDR3. The chain couples TRBV9 to TRBJ2-3; no definite D call. Germline values: CDR1 SGDLS, CDR2 YYNGEE. Trimming took 0 bases from V and 5 from J, leaving 7 bases between them. The CDR3 length is 13 residues. Here the CDR3 reads CASSVEGGDTQYF. Written as DNA, the CDR3 is TGTGCCAGCAGCGTAGAGGGTGGAGATACGCAGTATTTT.

This chain uses TRBV5-1 with TRBJ2-1, with TRBD2 as a possible D gene (5 bases). Germline V lookup: CDR1 SGHRS, CDR2 YFSETQ. The CDR3 has 16 amino acids. Trimming pared 1 base from V and 0 bases from J, leaving 11 bases between. CDR3 coding DNA: TGCGCCAGCAGCTTGCGCACTAGGGTCTCCTACAATGAGCAGTTCTTC. This sequence encodes CASSLRTRVSYNEQFF.